This is a list of T cell receptor beta chains from one sample in a study of T cells in narcolepsy. Sequenced by immunoSEQ multiplex PCR; TCRdb stores in-frame clones only, minus some. The sample holds roughly 20,000 clones, 80% to 85% seen once. Material for sequencing was memory (CD45RA-) CD4+ T cells from blood. The receptors were sampled from a human donor in good health. The CDR3 runs from the conserved cysteine through the conserved F or W. D genes are given only for firm matches. Expanded clones get a size class; other rows say once, few or many, or leave the size out.

v_call,clone_size,d_call,j_call,cdr3_nt,cdr3_aa
TRBV7-9,-,TRBD1,TRBJ1-1,TGTGCCAGCAGCAAGGCCGGGACAGGGGGGAAGACTGAAGCTTTCTTT,CASSKAGTGGKTEAFF
TRBV10-3,few,-,TRBJ2-7,TGTGCCATCAGTGACTATTACGAGCAGTACTTC,CAISDYYEQYF
TRBV6-1,-,-,TRBJ1-3,TGTGCCAGCAGTGATGAGGGAAACACCATATATTTT,CASSDEGNTIYF
TRBV5-6,-,-,TRBJ1-1,TGTGCCAGCAGCCGAATCGGACGGCAGAACACTGAAGCTTTCTTT,CASSRIGRQNTEAFF
TRBV5-4,-,-,TRBJ2-1,TGTGCCAGCAGCTTGGGACGGGTTCACAATGAGCAGTTCTTC,CASSLGRVHNEQFF
TRBV4-3,-,TRBD2,TRBJ2-7,TGCGCCAGCAGCCAAGAGTTAGCGGGTCCCTACGAGCAGTACTTC,CASSQELAGPYEQYF
TRBV11-2,once,TRBD1,TRBJ1-5,TGTGCCAGCAGCCCCGGGACAGGGTTTCAGCCCCAGCATTTT,CASSPGTGFQPQHF
TRBV9,once,-,TRBJ1-3,TGTGCCAGCAGCGTAGGTGGCAGCTCTGGAAACACCATATATTTT,CASSVGGSSGNTIYF
TRBV4-1,-,TRBD1,TRBJ1-6,TGCGCCAGCAGCCCACAGACAGGGGGCGATTCACCCCTCCACTTT,CASSPQTGGDSPLHF
TRBV7-2,-,TRBD1,TRBJ1-1,TGTGCCAGCAGCCTGGCTTTGACAGGGACCGAAGCTTTCTTT,CASSLALTGTEAFF
TRBV7-2,-,TRBD1,TRBJ2-7,TGTGCCAGCAGCCCTCAGGGGGCCGACGAGCAGTACTTC,CASSPQGADEQYF
TRBV19,once,TRBD1,TRBJ2-7,TGTGCCAGTAGTACACAAACCGGGACAGCCATCTACGAGCAGTACTTC,CASSTQTGTAIYEQYF
TRBV14,few,TRBD1,TRBJ1-2,TGTGCCAGCAGCCAAGGGGGGACAGCAACCAACTACCTCTATGGCTACACCTTC,CASSQGGTATNYLYGYTF
TRBV10-3,few,-,TRBJ1-6,TGTGCCATCAGTGACCCCCAGGGTGGGGTGTTGCATTCACCCCTCCACTTT,CAISDPQGGVLHSPLHF
TRBV14,few,-,TRBJ1-2,TGTGCCAGCAGCCAAGTAGAGACGGGAGGCTACACCTTC,CASSQVETGGYTF
TRBV19,once,-,TRBJ1-1,TGTGCCAGCCTTACGATCGGGGGGAGGAACACTGAAGCTTTCTTT,CASLTIGGRNTEAFF
TRBV7-2,-,TRBD2,TRBJ2-3,TGTGCCAGCAGCCTCAACGGACTAGCGGGGACCGACGATACGCAGTATTTT,CASSLNGLAGTDDTQYF
TRBV29-1,-,-,TRBJ2-2,TGCAGCGTGGCTACTGGGACGGTGGTCTCCGGGGAGCTGTTTTTT,CSVATGTVVSGELFF
TRBV5-4,-,TRBD1,TRBJ2-4,TGTGCCAGCAGCTCCCCCTCAGACAGGGGAAAAAACATTCAGTACTTC,CASSSPSDRGKNIQYF
TRBV19,-,-,TRBJ2-5,TGTGCCAGTAGTTCTAGCGAGACCCAGTACTTC,CASSSSETQYF
TRBV11-2,-,-,TRBJ1-3,TGTGCCAGCAGCCTAGGTCAGGGGTCCTCTGGAAACACCATATATTTT,CASSLGQGSSGNTIYF
TRBV4-3,-,-,TRBJ2-3,TGCGCCAGCAGCCCAGGCGGAAGTGGCACAGATACGCAGTATTTT,CASSPGGSGTDTQYF
TRBV4-3,-,-,TRBJ2-3,TGCGCCAGCAGCCAAGATGGCGGGGGCGATTTCTCCACAGATACGCAGTATTTT,CASSQDGGGDFSTDTQYF
TRBV7-2,-,TRBD2,TRBJ2-7,TGTGCCAGCCAACCGACTAGCAAAAGCTCCTACGAGCAGTACTTC,CASQPTSKSSYEQYF
TRBV9,-,TRBD2,TRBJ2-7,TGTGCCAGCAGCCCCCGCGGGAGGGACGAGCAGTACTTC,CASSPRGRDEQYF
TRBV6-1,-,-,TRBJ1-1,TGTGCCAGCAGTCTACAGGGTTTGGCGGCTTTCTTT,CASSLQGLAAFF
TRBV7-2,-,-,TRBJ2-1,TGTGCCAGCAGCCCCGAAGGGTGGAATGAGCAGTTCTTC,CASSPEGWNEQFF
TRBV5-4,-,TRBD2,TRBJ2-5,TGTGCCAGCAGCCCCTACAGGACTAGAGGAGAGACCCAGTACTTC,CASSPYRTRGETQYF
TRBV7-9,-,TRBD1,TRBJ2-7,TGTGCCAGCAGCTTACCCCCTGGGACAGTCTCATACGAGCAGTACTTC,CASSLPPGTVSYEQYF
TRBV29-1,-,-,TRBJ2-5,TGCAGCATCGCAGCTCAAGAGACCCAGTACTTC,CSIAAQETQYF
TRBV4-3,-,TRBD2,TRBJ2-3,TGCGCCAGCAGCCAAGTGTTCCGGACTAGCGGGAGAACAGATACGCAGTATTTT,CASSQVFRTSGRTDTQYF
TRBV19,-,TRBD2,TRBJ2-2,TGTGCCAGTAGGGGGAGGGCTCACACCGGGGAGCTGTTTTTT,CASRGRAHTGELFF
TRBV6-1,-,TRBD1,TRBJ1-4,TGTGCCAGCAGTTCCCCAGGGGGGAGTGAAAAACTGTTTTTT,CASSSPGGSEKLFF
TRBV5-6,few,-,TRBJ1-4,TGTGCCAGCAGCTTGGTGGGGAAACAAAATGAAAAACTGTTTTTT,CASSLVGKQNEKLFF
TRBV11-3,-,TRBD1,TRBJ2-1,TGTGCCAGCAGCTTAGGAGCCGGGACAGGGTACTACAATGAGCAGTTCTTC,CASSLGAGTGYYNEQFF
TRBV7-9,once,-,TRBJ1-5,TGTGCCAGCAGCCCACTAGGGGGTGGAAGCAATCAGCCCCAGCATTTT,CASSPLGGGSNQPQHF
TRBV28,-,-,TRBJ2-7,TGTGCCAGCAGGGACGTTCGGCTCGAGCAGTACTTC,CASRDVRLEQYF
TRBV6-5,-,-,TRBJ1-6,TGTGCCAGCACTAATAATAGGGGAGGTTATTCACCCCTCCACTTT,CASTNNRGGYSPLHF
TRBV5-1,once,-,TRBJ2-3,TGCGCCAGCAGCCCCTCCGGCGTGTTAGGAACAGATACGCAGTATTTT,CASSPSGVLGTDTQYF
TRBV6-6,-,TRBD1,TRBJ2-7,TGTGCCAGCGGAGGGACAGGGGGCTACGAGCAGTACTTC,CASGGTGGYEQYF
TRBV5-1,-,TRBD2,TRBJ2-1,TGCGCCAGCAGCTTAAGCGGGAGCTCCTACAATGAGCAGTTCTTC,CASSLSGSSYNEQFF
TRBV7-8,-,TRBD1,TRBJ2-2,TGTGCCAGCACCACGACAGGGCCCCAAACCGGGGAGCTGTTTTTT,CASTTTGPQTGELFF
TRBV11-1,-,-,TRBJ1-4,TGTGCCAGCAGCTCCGGACCCTTCGGCGAAAAACTGTTTTTT,CASSSGPFGEKLFF
TRBV5-1,-,-,TRBJ2-5,TGCGCCAGCAGCTTGAACTCGGAGACCCAGTACTTC,CASSLNSETQYF
TRBV15,-,-,TRBJ2-1,TGTGCCACCAGCAGTCGGGCCCTCAATGAGCAGTTCTTC,CATSSRALNEQFF
TRBV7-6,-,-,TRBJ2-5,TGTGCCAGCAGCTACAATTCAGGGCGGGAGACCCAGTACTTC,CASSYNSGRETQYF
TRBV6-5,-,-,TRBJ1-2,TGTGCCAGCAGGGATACTGTTTACTACACCTTC,CASRDTVYYTF
TRBV27,-,-,TRBJ1-1,TGTGCCAGCACCGGCGAGCGAGTGGGAGAGGACACTGAAGCTTTCTTT,CASTGERVGEDTEAFF
TRBV15,-,TRBD1,TRBJ2-3,TGTGCCACCAGCCCCGGACAGGGGTCTAGCACAGATACGCAGTATTTT,CATSPGQGSSTDTQYF
TRBV5-6,-,-,TRBJ2-5,TGTGCCAGCAGCTTGGATGGGGCGACCCGGGTGTCGACCCAGTACTTC,CASSLDGATRVSTQYF
TRBV6-1,-,-,TRBJ1-5,TGTGCCAGCAGTTCCTTCGTGAATAGCAATCAGCCCCAGCATTTT,CASSSFVNSNQPQHF